Below are 6 T cell receptor beta chains sequenced from a single sample in a study of a mutant IDH1 vaccine in newly diagnosed glioma (dated by TCRdb to the early 2020s). Libraries were made using the immunoSEQ multiplex PCR assay. Held by TCRdb, this immuneACCESS table contains in-frame sequences only and omits some clones. Under half of the omission traces to an unresolved V gene where checked; the cause of the rest is unknown. This sample lists tens of thousands of clones; more than 85% were detected once. The leading ten clones occupy over 2.5% of the sample. The time point label here, explained by the study, means: baseline, week 1 (first vaccination visit). Read against the paper, the sample's treatment or condition label means: pre-vaccination baseline after standard-of-care therapy. The sequenced sample was PBMCs, obtained from a glioma patient treated with radiotherapy, temozolomide or both. These receptor sequences come from a man aged 45-65 years with glioma.

The V call is TRBV28, the J call TRBJ2-7; D is possibly TRBD1 or TRBD2 (5 bases each). Germline CDR1 is MDHEN and CDR2 is SYDVKM. The CDR3 length is 12 residues. The CDR3 spells CASRGGSYEQYF. CDR3 in DNA: TGTGCTAGTCGGGGCGGCTCCTACGAGCAGTACTTC. The variable domain in full, with the rest retrieved from reference TRBV28 and TRBJ2-7, is DVKVTQSSRYLVKRTGEKVFLECVQDMDHENMFWYRQDPGLGLRLIYFSYDVKMKEKGDIPEGYSVSREKKERFSLILESASTNQTSMYLCASRGGSYEQYFGPGTRLTVT.

The chain couples TRBV19 to TRBJ2-1, with a weak D call TRBD2 (5 bases). This CDR3 comprises 14 residues. The germline CDR1 and CDR2 sequences are LNHDA and SQIVND (reference sequence). Trimming cost V 4 bases and J 8 bases, with 15 bases left between them. The CDR3: CASSKRVSDDEQFF. CDR3 nucleotide sequence: TGTGCCAGTAGTAAGAGGGTATCTGACGATGAGCAGTTCTTC.

CDR3 DNA: TGTGCCAGCAGCCAAGAGACGGCTGAAGCTTTCTTT. Its translation: CASSQETAEAFF. The chain carries TRBV4-2 and TRBJ1-1; D unclear. From germline, CDR1 is LGHNA and CDR2 YNFKEQ. V was pared by 0 bases and J by 6 bases, with 5 bases between. This CDR3 has 12 amino acids.

This chain joins TRBV27 and TRBJ2-5, with 8 positions matching TRBD1. The ends lost 0 bases at V and 3 bases at J; junction bases unmatched: 12. The CDR3 has 18 residues. CDR1 and CDR2 from the germline V gene are MNHEY and SMNVEV (reference sequence). CDR3 DNA sequence: TGTGCCAGCAGTTTATCGGTCGGACAGGGTTGGTTAGAAGAGACCCAGTACTTC. Its translation: CASSLSVGQGWLEETQYF.

For this clone: Other DNA sequences in the sample encode the same CDR3. This chain connects TRBV9 to TRBJ2-3; a possible D gene is TRBD1 (6 bases). The V gene lost 0 bases and the J gene lost 4 bases, with 9 bases spanning the gap. The germline V gene encodes CDR1 SGDLS and CDR2 YYNGEE. The CDR3 runs 14 residues. CDR3 in DNA: TGTGCCAGCAGCGTAGCCAGGGGATCAGATACGCAGTATTTT. Amino acid sequence: CASSVARGSDTQYF. Full variable domain (remainder filled in from reference TRBV9 and TRBJ2-3): DSGVTQTPKHLITATGQRVTLRCSPRSGDLSVYWYQQSLDQGLQFLIQYYNGEERAKGNILERFSAQQFPDLHSELNLSSLELGDSALYFCASSVARGSDTQYFGPGTRLTVL.

Remarks on this clone: Other nucleotide sequences from this sample produce the same CDR3. The V and J genes are TRBV5-6 and TRBJ2-2; D unresolved. From germline, CDR1 is SGHDT and CDR2 YYEEEE. This CDR3 has 13 amino acids. The ends were cut back, 1 base at V and 4 bases at J, with 5 bases in the middle. CDR3 loop: CASSLSRTGELFF. The CDR3 DNA follows: TGTGCCAGCAGCTTGTCCCGCACCGGGGAGCTGTTTTTT.